This T cell receptor (beta chain) was recorded in a study of T-cell memory formation after mild COVID-19 (dated by TCRdb to the early 2020s). Some background on the complete study: Most TCR sequence clusters were specific to one of the two donors. In two donors, T-cell clones that expanded and contracted after mild COVID-19 were tracked by sequencing TCRalpha and TCRbeta repertoires over time. The cohort comprised two young, previously healthy adult volunteers, one female and one male.

Study-level results and caveats: The study included only a couple of mild cases, and larger cohorts that include severe cases with pre-infection samples were judged to be necessary. Contracting CD4+ clones were found mainly in CM and EM memory subsets, while CD8+ clones were enriched in EMRA. Clones that contracted from day 15 to 85 showed balanced CD4/CD8 phenotypes, whereas a second wave of clones that expanded from day 15 to 37 leaned towards CD4+. The second-wave clones that peaked on day 37 were not confirmed to be SARS-CoV-2 specific. Some responding clones were found in pre-infection memory, which suggests that pre-existing cross-reactive memory T cells took part in the SARS-CoV-2 response.

In its sample, this clonotype was seen a few times. This clone's antigen is unknown. A much larger clone is a single base away; this may be a read error. PBMCs were isolated by Ficoll-Paque density gradient centrifugation. The listed sequencing device is Illumina NovaSeq 6000. TCRalpha and TCRbeta cDNA libraries were built by 5'RACE with constant-segment primers, adding sample barcodes and unique molecular identifiers. Trizol reagent was used to extract RNA from every sample. The libraries were amplified in two PCR steps, and the second step added a second sample barcode and Illumina TruSeq adapters. Sequencing of the libraries was done on an Illumina NovaSeq, producing 2 x 150 bp paired-end reads. The study's own analysis went as follows. Reads were demultiplexed and collapsed into UMI-guided consensus sequences with migec v1.2.7. Using mixcr v2.1.11, UMI consensuses were aligned to TRA and TRB V and J templates and then assembled into clonotypes. Clonotypes were classified as expanded or contracted when called significant by both edgeR and NoisET, with noise models trained on biological replicates. For edgeR calls, a false discovery rate-adjusted p below 0.01 and a log2 fold-change threshold of 1 were applied. As an exploratory analysis of dynamics, PCA with hierarchical clustering was applied to max-normalized trajectories of the 1000 most abundant clonotypes. The CD4 or CD8 phenotype of responding clones was assigned using the separately sequenced CD4+ and CD8+ repertoires. Through fastp at Q25 and MiXCR, TCRdb rebuilt clones from the public reads, retaining in-frame beta chains. Each entry is one CDR3 protein sequence, shown with its most common DNA and genes. These V and J calls originate from TCRdb's pipeline instead of the authors' own analysis. This sample lists roughly 610,000 distinct CDR3 sequences; roughly 17% were detected once. Around 7.8% of the sample is in the top ten clones.

This sequence was found in an adult woman who had mild COVID-19 (a few samples of this study predate the infection). The sample titles of this study are shuffled in the database, so cell type and time point are left out; the donor was told from shared clones. The sequenced sample was PBMCs or a T cell subset sorted from them (not recorded which).

The DNA is TGTGCCAGCAGCTTATCATTGGCAGATACGCAGTCTTTT. It encodes CASSLSLADTQSF. The receptor chain draws on TRBV7-2 and TRBJ2-3, with no D gene named confidently. The CDR1 and CDR2 encoded by the germline V gene are SGHTA and FQGNSA. The CDR3 numbers 13 residues from cysteine through phenylalanine. Left in the record is the CDR3 DNA by itself, 39 bases read in frame from the first base.